The present TCR beta chain was sequenced within a study of blood T cell repertoires in COVID-19 (dated by TCRdb to the early 2020s). Looking at the study overall: The collaborator samples originated in the United States, Italy and Spain and spanned the acute and convalescent phases of COVID-19. The material from the prospective study consisted of cDNA or gDNA derived from T cells, B-cell-depleted T cells, or PBMCs. Deeply sampled blood TCRbeta repertoires from subjects exposed to, actively infected with, or recovered from COVID-19 were included in the dataset. The repertoires were released in a freely available public database intended as a resource for research on the immune response to SARS-CoV-2. The samples were drawn from the first 160 participants of the ongoing ImmuneRACE study and from 950 to 1,500 subjects provided by 6 global collaborators. Sample metadata almost always included a de-identified subject ID, COVID-19 status, age in years and sex. Where HLA class I and class II types were available, the types were taken from metadata supplied by the sample provider, not from assay-based typing. Results the study describes overall, beyond this receptor: The amount of clinical and demographic metadata varied by source and participant and was provided uncurated.

With regard to this clone: Its antigen has not been determined. No per-base quality is available; no much larger clone lies one base away. The same CDR3 also results from other DNA sequences found in this sample.

TCRbeta CDR3 regions were amplified from genomic DNA by means of the immunoSEQ Assay, a bias-controlled multiplex PCR. The study's processing was this. The number of nucleated cells in each sample was estimated by amplification of reference gene primers within the assay. To quantify the absolute abundance of each unique TCRbeta CDR3 rearrangement, sequence reads were collapsed and filtered. For each sample, productive Simpson clonality was calculated as the square root of Simpson's diversity index over productive rearrangements. Here the immuneACCESS table is served through TCRdb, limited to in-frame sequences with V and J called. Missing clones are a known gap in these copies; in checked studies unresolved V genes cover under half, and the rest lacks a known reason. The V and J calls and clone size are taken from that table; D and trimming were inferred from the DNA. The sample table lists over 100,000 clones, roughly 85% of them with a count of one. Approximately 10% of the sample is in the top ten clones.

The CDR3 runs 12 residues from the cysteine to the phenylalanine. Only the CDR3 portion is preserved as DNA: 36 bases, with reading frame beginning at the first base. The germline V gene specifies SQVTM as CDR1 and ANQGSEA as CDR2. V is pared back by 3 bases and J by 4 bases, with 7 bases lying between the germline termini. The collaborating institutions used their own protocols to collect whole blood in K2EDTA tubes. For TCRbeta analysis, collaborators shipped samples in one of three forms: frozen whole blood, isolated PBMCs, or DNA extracted from either of those sample types. Recombination linked TRBV29-1 to TRBJ1-3, with the D gene too uncertain to name. Sequenced input: peripheral blood. This clonotype was obtained from an older man with acute or convalescent COVID-19. The DNA is TGCAGCGTTGACACGGGAGGAAACACCATATATTTT. This sequence encodes CSVDTGGNTIYF.